The rows below give T cell receptor beta chains drawn from one sample of a study of blood T cell repertoires in COVID-19. Data came from immunoSEQ multiplex PCR; TCRdb stores just in-frame clones and leaves some out. The sample includes a few hundred thousand clones, approximately 84% of them seen just once. Sequencing was carried out using peripheral blood. These receptors were obtained from a person aged 65 to 85 with COVID-19, enrolled during active disease. CDR3s include the opening cysteine and the closing phenylalanine or tryptophan. A D gene is named only where the DNA matches it firmly. Some rows have no size entry. The others give once, few or many, or a class for an expanded clone.

>.|.|TRBJ1-5|TRBV12-3/TRBV12-4
TGTGCCAGCACTAACGGGAAGGTTCAGCCCCAGCATTTT
CASTNGKVQPQHF
>.|.|TRBJ2-7|TRBV6-5
TGTGCCAGCAGTTACAAGGCCGACGGGGTCTTTAACGAGCAGTACTTC
CASSYKADGVFNEQYF
>.|TRBD1|TRBJ2-2|TRBV5-4
TGTGCCAGCAGCCGGACAGGGGTGAACACCGGGGAGCTGTTTTTT
CASSRTGVNTGELFF
>.|.|TRBJ2-5|TRBV5-1
TGCGCCAGCAGCTTGAGGAACTTAGGGGCAGTGGAGACCCAGTACTTC
CASSLRNLGAVETQYF
>.|.|TRBJ1-1|TRBV18
TGTGCCAGCTCACCACTCGGCGGCATCGGGAAAAACACTGAAGCTTTCTTT
CASSPLGGIGKNTEAFF
>.|TRBD1|TRBJ1-6|TRBV28
TGTGCCAGCAGTGAGCAGGGACAGGCGCGCTATAATTCACCCCTCCACTTT
CASSEQGQARYNSPLHF
>.|TRBD2|TRBJ2-2|TRBV29-1
TGCAGCGTTGCTAGCGGGAGTAACACCGGGGAGCTGTTTTTT
CSVASGSNTGELFF
>once|TRBD1|TRBJ1-4|TRBV19
TGTGCCAGTAGTTTCCGGAGGGACAGGGGAGGAGAAAAACTGTTTTTT
CASSFRRDRGGEKLFF
>.|.|TRBJ1-1|TRBV27
TGTGCCAGCAGTTCCCGCGGGCAGAACACTGAAGCTTTCTTT
CASSSRGQNTEAFF
>.|.|TRBJ2-2|TRBV11-3
TGTGCCAGCAGCCCTCAGGATACCGGGGAGCTGTTTTTT
CASSPQDTGELFF
>once|.|TRBJ2-2|TRBV6-5
TGTGCCAGCAGTTCTAGCCAACCTACCGGGGAGCTGTTTTTT
CASSSSQPTGELFF
>.|.|TRBJ2-3|TRBV11-1
TGTGCCAGCAGCCCCGGCCCGGGGGATACGCAGTATTTT
CASSPGPGDTQYF
>once|.|TRBJ1-4|TRBV30
TGTGCGTGGGCCCCGGAGGGCGAAAAACTGTTTTTT
CAWAPEGEKLFF
>.|.|TRBJ2-1|TRBV28
TGTGCCAGCAGTTTATGGGGCAGCCTAAGCTCCTACAATGAGCAGTTCTTC
CASSLWGSLSSYNEQFF
>few|.|TRBJ2-5|TRBV7-9
TGTGCCAGCAGCTTAGGATACAGGGATGGAGAGACCCAGTACTTC
CASSLGYRDGETQYF
>once|.|TRBJ1-4|TRBV29-1
TGCAGCGTAAACAGGGCCCCCGGTGAAAAACTGTTTTTT
CSVNRAPGEKLFF
>.|.|TRBJ2-3|TRBV28
TGTGCCAGCAGCAGCACAGGGACACCGCCAGATACGCAGTATTTT
CASSSTGTPPDTQYF
>.|TRBD2|TRBJ2-2|TRBV6-2/TRBV6-3
TGTGCCAGCAGTTACTCTCGACTAGCGGGGGGCCTGACCGGGGAGCTGTTTTTT
CASSYSRLAGGLTGELFF
>.|.|TRBJ2-1|TRBV5-1
TGCGCCAGCAGCTTGGCGGGAGTAACCTACAATGAGCAGTTCTTC
CASSLAGVTYNEQFF
>.|.|TRBJ2-2|TRBV15
TGTGCCACCAGCAGAGATCTTCAGGGGACCGGGGAGCTGTTTTTT
CATSRDLQGTGELFF
>.|.|TRBJ2-5|TRBV19
TGTGCCAGTCGCCGTGTCGGGGTCGGAGAGACCCAGTACTTC
CASRRVGVGETQYF
>few|.|TRBJ1-2|TRBV5-1
TGCGCCAGCAGCTCGACGGGCGGGAACTATGGCTACACCTTC
CASSSTGGNYGYTF
>.|.|TRBJ2-4|TRBV5-8
TGTGCCAGCAGCTTGGACACCCTAGCCAAAAACATTCAGTACTTC
CASSLDTLAKNIQYF
>.|.|TRBJ2-1|TRBV3-1/TRBV3-2
TGTGCCAGCAGCCAAGATTTTGGAGGGTGGGGTTCCTACAATGAGCAGTTCTTC
CASSQDFGGWGSYNEQFF
>few|.|TRBJ2-5|TRBV7-2
TGTGCCAGCAGCTCCGCGACTAGGTTCGAGACCCAGTACTTC
CASSSATRFETQYF
>.|TRBD2|TRBJ2-3|TRBV28
TGTGCCAGCGCCCATTTTCAAGCGGGAATCTCCGCAGATACGCAGTATTTT
CASAHFQAGISADTQYF
>.|.|TRBJ1-3|TRBV6-5
TGTGCCAGCAGTCCGGGTAGGAGTGTGAACACCATATATTTT
CASSPGRSVNTIYF
>.|.|TRBJ2-5|TRBV7-9
TGTGCCAGCAGCTTGGACGGGGTCGGAGAGACCCAGTACTTC
CASSLDGVGETQYF
>.|.|TRBJ2-7|TRBV5-1
TGCGCCAGCAGCTTGACAGGGTCCTACGAGCAGTACTTC
CASSLTGSYEQYF
>.|.|TRBJ2-3|TRBV5-1
TGCGCCAGCAGCCCCGACTCTAGTGATACGCAGTATTTT
CASSPDSSDTQYF
>.|TRBD2|TRBJ2-7|TRBV27
TGTGCCAGTTCGACTAGCGGGGGATATTTCAGCTCCTACGAGCAGTACTTC
CASSTSGGYFSSYEQYF
>few|.|TRBJ2-5|TRBV7-6
TGTGCCAGCAGACCCAAGATCGGGGGCCAAGAGACCCAGTACTTC
CASRPKIGGQETQYF
>.|.|TRBJ1-4|TRBV7-2
TGTGCCAGCAGCTTAGCGCGGGGGGCAACTAATGAAAAACTGTTTTTT
CASSLARGATNEKLFF
>.|.|TRBJ1-1|TRBV11-2
TGTGCCAGCAGGGGGGCTTACACTGAAGCTTTCTTT
CASRGAYTEAFF
>.|.|TRBJ2-2|TRBV7-2
TGTGCCAGCAGGAGGGGGACCGGGGAGCTGTTTTTT
CASRRGTGELFF
>.|TRBD1|TRBJ1-2|TRBV19
TGTGCCAGTAACAAGGACAGGAATGGCGGCTACACCTTC
CASNKDRNGGYTF
>once|.|TRBJ2-7|TRBV7-2
TGTGCCAGCAGCAGACGAGGGAGTGGAGAGCAGTACTTC
CASSRRGSGEQYF